This TCR beta chain stems from a study of CD8+CD57+ T cells in acquired aplastic anemia. V lost 8 bases and J 2 bases, leaving 15 bases between the germline ends. The CDR3 length is 14 residues. CDR1 is SGHAT and CDR2 is FQNNGV in the germline V gene. An expansion of CD8+CD57+ cells by flow cytometry had been shown in patients chosen for sequencing. Investigators profiled TCR beta VDJ and CDR3 from genomic DNA template. TCRdb re-called the reads with MiXCR, one entry per CDR3 protein. This sample yields approximately 250,000 distinct CDR3 sequences, of which 82% are seen a single time; roughly two fifths belongs to the top ten. With regard to this clonotype: This clone may be a read error of a much larger clone one base away.

This receptor was obtained from a human donor with aplastic anemia. Sequencing used sorted CD4+, CD8+, or CD8+CD57+ T cells (not recorded which) from PBMCs. V usage is TRBV11-2 and J usage is TRBJ2-5; D may be TRBD2 (6 bases). The CDR3 is CASGWGGGQETQYF. CDR3 DNA: TGTGCCAGCGGCTGGGGTGGAGGGCAAGAGACCCAGTACTTC. The entire variable domain, with the rest obtained from reference TRBV11-2 and TRBJ2-5, is as follows: EAGVAQSPRYKIIEKRQSVAFWCNPISGHATLYWYQQILGQGPKLLIQFQNNGVVDDSQLPKDRFSAERLKGVDSTLKIQPAKLEDSAVYLCASGWGGGQETQYFGPGTRLLVL.